Sequencing of this T cell receptor beta chain was carried out in a study of monozygotic twins with inflammatory bowel disease. The CDR3 has 14 amino acids. Germline V gene lookup returns CDR1 MNHNY and CDR2 SVGAGI (reference sequence). The template-switching step introduced UMIs that carried a 6-nucleotide sample barcode. From its re-call of the 5' RACE reads, TCRdb lists each CDR3 protein once, without DNA. The sample has approximately 330,000 distinct CDR3 sequences; the top ten hold approximately 2%. The chain has TRBV6-6 and TRBJ1-2. The sequenced material came from blood. The sequence was collected from a human donor with ulcerative colitis or Crohn's disease, or a healthy co-twin of an affected twin (not recorded which). CDR3 loop: CASSYPKDTDGYTF.